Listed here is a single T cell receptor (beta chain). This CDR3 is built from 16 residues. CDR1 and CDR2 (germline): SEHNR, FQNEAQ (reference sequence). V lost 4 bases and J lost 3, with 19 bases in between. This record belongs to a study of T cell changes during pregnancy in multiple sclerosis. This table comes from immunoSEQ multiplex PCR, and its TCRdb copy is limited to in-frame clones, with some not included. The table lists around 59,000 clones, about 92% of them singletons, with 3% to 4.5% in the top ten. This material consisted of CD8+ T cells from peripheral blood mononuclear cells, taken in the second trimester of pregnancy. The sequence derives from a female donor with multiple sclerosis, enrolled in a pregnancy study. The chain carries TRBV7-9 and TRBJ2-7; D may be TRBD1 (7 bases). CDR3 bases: TGTGCCAGCAGCTCCCCCGGGGGCAGGGGGGACTACGAGCAGTACTTC. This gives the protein CASSSPGGRGDYEQYF.